This T cell receptor (beta chain) appears in the sequencing data of a study of identical twins. Points from the study as a whole: Invariant MAIT and iNKT cells may have partly biased zero-insertion analyses. Whereas memory repertoires showed no such difference, abundant cord blood beta clonotypes carried fewer insertions.

After template switching added a universal primer site, the resulting cDNA carried unique molecular identifiers. Via MiXCR, TCRdb re-called the 5' RACE reads, giving one row per CDR3 protein. Of 700,000 or so distinct CDR3 sequences listed, around 8.3% are singletons. The junction had 5 bases not matched to a gene; V was cut back by 7 bases and J by 2 bases. This CDR3 has 14 residues. This clonotype was seen many times. The antigen remains undetermined. With no exceptions, donors were healthy Caucasians. These data also featured in a second study, about yellow fever vaccine responses in identical twins.

V is TRBV12-3 or TRBV12-4 and J is TRBJ2-1, with 7 nucleotides matching TRBD1. The sequenced sample consisted of PBMCs. The source is a woman aged 18-35 years in good health. CDR3 region: CASKRQGPYNEQFF. For the CDR3, the DNA is TGTGCCAGCAAACGACAGGGACCCTACAATGAGCAGTTCTTC.